This TCR beta chain was documented in a study of shared clonotypes between healthy human individuals. Study results and caveats: Shared clonotypes: about 4.6% naive CD4, around 3.4% naive CD8, 2% to 2.5% memory CD4, roughly 0.4% memory CD8.

The table came from immunoSEQ multiplex PCR; TCRdb's copy has only in-frame clones and leaves some out. The sample includes 2 million to 3 million clones, roughly 93% seen only once; the top ten take about 0.34%. Comment on this clone: Its target is unknown.

Germline CDR1 SGHRS, CDR2 YFSETQ. This CDR3 spans 15 amino acids. V trimming: 3 bases; J trimming: 0 bases; junction bases outside the gene matches: 5. The rearrangement links TRBV5-1 to TRBJ1-1, with 7 bases fitting TRBD1. Sequencing input: naive CD4+ T cells from PBMCs. Subset reported: CD45RA+ positively selected. The TCR originated in a man between 18 and 29 years old in good health. Some clones in this sample may be carry-over from other donors' samples. The DNA of the CDR3 is TGCGCCAGCAGCTCGGCAGGACAGGTGAACACTGAAGCTTTCTTT. Its protein product is CASSSAGQVNTEAFF.